This T cell receptor (beta chain) was documented in a study of cytomegalovirus exposure and HLA in healthy donors. PCR used 60 Vbeta primers and 13 Jbeta primers. Generated by immunoSEQ multiplex PCR, the TCRdb table keeps only in-frame clones and is missing some. The sample holds about 190,000 clones, just under 80% seen once. The sample holds a few counts of this clone. The target antigen is unknown. V lost 6 bases, J lost 4 bases, and 12 bases lay in between. From germline, CDR1 is LNHDA and CDR2 SQIVND (reference sequence). CDR3 size: 13 residues. Whole-study results and caveats: For TCR beta chains, V- and J-gene trimming was later linked to a missense DCLRE1C variant. According to an earlier analysis, most TCR beta V segments yielded productive rearrangements about 90% or about 30% of the time. Later work found most CMV-associated TCR beta chains apparently HLA-restricted.

The chain links TRBV19 to TRBJ1-1; the D gene is possibly TRBD1 (6 bases). Sequences were obtained from PBMCs. This sequence originates from a woman younger than 45 in good health and CMV-seropositive. The CDR3 spells CASSPQGLTEAFF. The CDR3 nucleotides are TGTGCCAGTAGCCCACAGGGCCTCACTGAAGCTTTCTTT. Using reference TRBV19 and TRBJ1-1 for the parts outside the CDR3, the full variable domain is DGGITQSPKYLFRKEGQNVTLSCEQNLNHDAMYWYRQDPGQGLRLIYYSQIVNDFQKGDIAEGYSVSREKKESFPLTVTSAQKNPTAFYLCASSPQGLTEAFFGQGTRLTVV.